Included here is one T cell receptor beta chain sequence, with context. This record belongs to a study of cytomegalovirus exposure and HLA in healthy donors. Germline CDR1 and CDR2: SGHTA and FQGNSA. The V end lost 0 bases, the J end lost 7 bases, and 16 bases lay between the germline ends. The CDR3 contains 15 residues. The PCR made use of 60 Vbeta and 13 Jbeta primers. This table comes from immunoSEQ multiplex PCR, and its TCRdb copy is limited to in-frame clones, with some not included. The sample records 85,000 to 100,000 clones, more than 75% being singletons. The receptor's source is a woman aged 60-75 years in good health and CMV-seronegative. The specimen sequenced was PBMCs. The chain employs TRBV7-2 and TRBJ2-7; TRBD2 might be the D (5 bases). The CDR3 DNA is TGTGCCAGCAGCTTAGCTCTGGGCCGGACGGGGGAGCAGTACTTC. This translates into CASSLALGRTGEQYF.